This T cell receptor beta chain appears in the sequencing data of a study of T cells after yellow fever vaccination. Findings and caveats of the study: High-abundance clonotypes from the bulk population could contaminate FACS-sorted repertoires. Researchers noted that a small share of clonotypes showed up in both CD4 and CD8 compartments. Post-booster reappearance was seen for most primary-vaccination clones (around 96% CD4, roughly 88% CD8).

The 5'RACE template-switching step produced TCR cDNA and added a universal primer site and UMIs. TCRdb analysed the 5' RACE reads with MiXCR anew, one entry per CDR3 protein. This sample has 340,000 or so distinct CDR3 sequences, with around 12% found just once. This clonotype was observed a few times. Its cognate antigen is unknown. CDR3 length: 15 amino acids. CDR1 is SGHKS and CDR2 is YYEKEE in the germline V gene (reference sequence). V lost 7 bases to trimming and J lost 1 base; unmatched junction nucleotides: 8. This TCR derives from a man between 18 and 35 years old who received the YFV17D yellow fever vaccine. The chain is built from TRBV5-5 and TRBJ2-5, with TRBD1 matching 9 bases. The specimen comprised CD4+ T cells sorted from PBMCs, sampled 15 days after the yellow fever booster vaccination. In DNA, the CDR3 is TGTGCCAGCGGACCGGGACAGGGTCTCCAAGAGACCCAGTACTTC. Its translation is CASGPGQGLQETQYF. The full variable domain, with the rest looked up from reference TRBV5-5 and TRBJ2-5, is DAGVTQSPTHLIKTRGQQVTLRCSPISGHKSVSWYQQVLGQGPQFIFQYYEKEERGRGNFPDRFSARQFPNYSSELNVNALLLGDSALYLCASGPGQGLQETQYFGPGTRLLVL.